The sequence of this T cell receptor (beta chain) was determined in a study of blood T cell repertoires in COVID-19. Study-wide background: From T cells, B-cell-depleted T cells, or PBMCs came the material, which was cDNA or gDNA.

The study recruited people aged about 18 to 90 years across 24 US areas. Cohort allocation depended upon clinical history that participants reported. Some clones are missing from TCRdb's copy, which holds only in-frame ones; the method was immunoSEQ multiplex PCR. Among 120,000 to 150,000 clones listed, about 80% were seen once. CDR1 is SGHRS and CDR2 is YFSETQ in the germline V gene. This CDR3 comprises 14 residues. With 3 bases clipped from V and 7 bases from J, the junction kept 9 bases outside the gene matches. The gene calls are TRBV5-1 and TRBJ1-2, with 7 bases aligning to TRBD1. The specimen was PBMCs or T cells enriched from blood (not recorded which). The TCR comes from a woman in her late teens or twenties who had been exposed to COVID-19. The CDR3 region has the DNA TGCGCCAGCAGCTCCGGGACAGAAGGAAGTGGCTACACCTTC. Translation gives CASSSGTEGSGYTF.